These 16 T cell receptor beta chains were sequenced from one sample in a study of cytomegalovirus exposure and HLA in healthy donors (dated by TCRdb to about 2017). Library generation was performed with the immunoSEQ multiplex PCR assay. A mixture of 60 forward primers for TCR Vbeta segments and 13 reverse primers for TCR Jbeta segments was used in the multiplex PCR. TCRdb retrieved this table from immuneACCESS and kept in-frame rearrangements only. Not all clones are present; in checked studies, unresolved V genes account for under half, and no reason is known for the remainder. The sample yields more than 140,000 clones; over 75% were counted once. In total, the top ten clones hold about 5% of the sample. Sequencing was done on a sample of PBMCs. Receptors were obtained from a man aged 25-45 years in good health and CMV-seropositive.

This CDR3 is CASSLAPPTGGSYNEQFF. In nucleotides, the CDR3 is TGTGCCAGCAGCTTAGCCCCTCCTACAGGCGGCTCCTACAATGAGCAGTTCTTC. The chain is built from TRBV7-6 and TRBJ2-1; maybe TRBD1 (5 bases). The CDR3 runs 18 residues. The V end lost 0 bases, the J end lost 0 bases, and 15 bases lay between the germline ends. CDR1 and CDR2 from the germline V gene are SGHVS and FNYEAQ.

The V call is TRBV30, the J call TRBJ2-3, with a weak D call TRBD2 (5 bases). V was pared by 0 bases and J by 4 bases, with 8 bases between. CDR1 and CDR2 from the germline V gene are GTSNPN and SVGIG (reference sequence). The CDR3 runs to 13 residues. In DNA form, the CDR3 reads TGTGCCTGGAGTGTACTAGGCCCAGATACGCAGTATTTT. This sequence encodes CAWSVLGPDTQYF.

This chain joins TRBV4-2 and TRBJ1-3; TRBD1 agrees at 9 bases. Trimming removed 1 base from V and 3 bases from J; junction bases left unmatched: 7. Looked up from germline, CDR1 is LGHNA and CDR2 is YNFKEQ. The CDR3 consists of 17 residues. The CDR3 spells CASSQGDRVKYGNTIYF. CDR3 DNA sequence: TGTGCCAGCAGCCAAGGGGACAGGGTGAAATATGGAAACACCATATATTTT.

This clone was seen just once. For the CDR3, the DNA is TGTGCCAGCAATCTACTAGGAGCGGGCACAGATACGCAGTATTTT. Translated: CASNLLGAGTDTQYF. The chain carries TRBV6-6 and TRBJ2-3; D perhaps matches TRBD2 (5 bases). The V gene's germline CDR1 is MNHNY and CDR2 SVGAGI (reference sequence). The CDR3 runs 15 residues. Trimming removed 7 bases from V and 1 base from J, with 15 bases in between.

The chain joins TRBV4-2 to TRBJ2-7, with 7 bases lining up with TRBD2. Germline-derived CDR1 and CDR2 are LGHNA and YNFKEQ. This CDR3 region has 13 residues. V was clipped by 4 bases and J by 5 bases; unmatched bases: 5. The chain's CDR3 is CASSPWEGDEQYF. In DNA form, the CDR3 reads TGTGCCAGCAGCCCTTGGGAGGGCGACGAGCAGTACTTC.

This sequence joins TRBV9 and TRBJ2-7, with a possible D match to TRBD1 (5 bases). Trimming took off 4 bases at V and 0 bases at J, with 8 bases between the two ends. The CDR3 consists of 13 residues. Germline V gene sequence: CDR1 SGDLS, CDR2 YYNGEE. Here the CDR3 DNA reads TGTGCCAGCAGCCCCGACAGCTCCTACGAGCAGTACTTC. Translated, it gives CASSPDSSYEQYF.

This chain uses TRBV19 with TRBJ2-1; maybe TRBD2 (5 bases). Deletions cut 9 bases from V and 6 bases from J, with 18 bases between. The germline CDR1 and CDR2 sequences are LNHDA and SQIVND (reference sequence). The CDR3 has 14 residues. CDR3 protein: CASNFNREVNEQFF. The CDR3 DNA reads TGTGCCAGCAATTTCAACCGGGAAGTCAATGAGCAGTTCTTC.

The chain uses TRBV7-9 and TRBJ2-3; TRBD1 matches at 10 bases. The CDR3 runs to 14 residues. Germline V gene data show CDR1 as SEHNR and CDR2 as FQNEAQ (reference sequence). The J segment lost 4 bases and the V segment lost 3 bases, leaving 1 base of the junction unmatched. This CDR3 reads CASSFGTGADTQYF. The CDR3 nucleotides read TGTGCCAGCAGCTTTGGGACAGGGGCAGATACGCAGTATTTT.

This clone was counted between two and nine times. Here the CDR3 DNA reads TGCGCCAGCAGTGGGCAGGGGTACACTGAAGCTTTCTTT. It translates to CASSGQGYTEAFF. The chain joins TRBV10-1 to TRBJ1-1; a possible D gene is TRBD1 (6 bases). Germline V gives CDR1 WNHNN, CDR2 SYGVQD (reference sequence). The CDR3 runs to 13 residues. Trimming removed 4 bases from V and 3 bases from J, with 9 bases in between.

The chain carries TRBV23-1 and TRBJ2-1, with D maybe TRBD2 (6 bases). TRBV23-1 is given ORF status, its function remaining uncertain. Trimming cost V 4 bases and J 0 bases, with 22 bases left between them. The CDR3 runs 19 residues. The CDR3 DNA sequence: TGCGCCAGCAGTCCCCTCGAGGGTCGGGGACTGAGCTCCTACAATGAGCAGTTCTTC. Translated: CASSPLEGRGLSSYNEQFF.

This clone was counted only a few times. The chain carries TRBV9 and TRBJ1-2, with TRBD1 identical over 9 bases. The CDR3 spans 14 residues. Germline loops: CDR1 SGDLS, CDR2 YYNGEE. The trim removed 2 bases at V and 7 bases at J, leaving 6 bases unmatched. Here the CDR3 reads CASSVSTGGGGYTF. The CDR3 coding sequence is TGTGCCAGCAGCGTTTCCACAGGGGGCGGTGGCTACACCTTC.

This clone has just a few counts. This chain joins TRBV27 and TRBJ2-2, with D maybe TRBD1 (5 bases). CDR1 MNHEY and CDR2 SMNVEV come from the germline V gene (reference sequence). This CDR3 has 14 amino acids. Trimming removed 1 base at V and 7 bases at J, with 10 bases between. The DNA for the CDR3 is TGTGCCAGCAGTTTATTTAGGGGTGACGGGGAGCTGTTTTTT. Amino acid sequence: CASSLFRGDGELFF.

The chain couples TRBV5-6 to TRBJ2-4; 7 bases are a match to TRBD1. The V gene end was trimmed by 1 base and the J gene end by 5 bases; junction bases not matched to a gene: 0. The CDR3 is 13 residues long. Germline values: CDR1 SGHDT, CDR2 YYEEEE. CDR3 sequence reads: CASSLTGENIQYF. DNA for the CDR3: TGTGCCAGCAGCTTGACAGGGGAAAACATTCAGTACTTC.

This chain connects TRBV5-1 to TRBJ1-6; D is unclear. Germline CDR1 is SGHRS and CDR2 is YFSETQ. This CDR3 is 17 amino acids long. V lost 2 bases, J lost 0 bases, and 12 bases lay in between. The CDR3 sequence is CASSLQRPSSYNSPLHF. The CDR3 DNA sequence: TGCGCCAGCAGCTTACAGAGACCAAGCTCCTATAATTCACCCCTCCACTTT. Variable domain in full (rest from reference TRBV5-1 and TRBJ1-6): KAGVTQTPRYLIKTRGQQVTLSCSPISGHRSVSWYQQTPGQGLQFLFEYFSETQRNKGNFPGRFSGRQFSNSRSEMNVSTLELGDSALYLCASSLQRPSSYNSPLHFGNGTRLTVT.

The CDR3 DNA follows: TGTGCCAGCAGTGCACTGGACAGGGACACCGGGGAGCTGTTTTTT. The encoded protein is CASSALDRDTGELFF. The V gene is TRBV25-1, the J gene TRBJ2-2; TRBD1 matches at 8 bases. The CDR3 has 15 amino acids. With V trimmed by 4 bases and J by 3 bases, 4 bases remained unmatched. Germline V lookup: CDR1 MGHDK, CDR2 SYGVNS. Looking up the rest from reference TRBV25-1 and TRBJ2-2 gives the full variable domain: EADIYQTPRYLVIGTGKKITLECSQTMGHDKMYWYQQDPGMELHLIHYSYGVNSTEKGDLSSESTVSRIRTEHFPLTLESARPSHTSQYLCASSALDRDTGELFFGEGSRLTVL.

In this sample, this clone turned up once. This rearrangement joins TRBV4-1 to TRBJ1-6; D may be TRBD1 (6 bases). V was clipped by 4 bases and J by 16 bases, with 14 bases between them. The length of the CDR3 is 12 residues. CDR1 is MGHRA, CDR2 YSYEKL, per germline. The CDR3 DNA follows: TGCGCCAGCAGCCTCCCCGACAGGTCTCTCCACTTT. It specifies CASSLPDRSLHF.